The rows below give T cell receptor beta chains drawn from one sample of a study of spatial heterogeneity in lung cancer. TCRdb called the 5' RACE reads again in MiXCR, with one record for every CDR3 protein. Among around 100,000 distinct CDR3 sequences listed, approximately 4.4% were seen once. Sample: lung tumor tissue, taken at surgery. The receptors derive from a male donor with early-stage non-small cell lung cancer. The CDR3 runs from the conserved cysteine through the conserved F or W. A D gene is named only where the DNA matches it firmly. A clone size is listed for some rows: how often the clone was seen (once, few, many), or a class if it is expanded.

abundance: -; d_gene: -; v_gene: TRBV6-6; j_gene: TRBJ2-1; CDR3aa: CATSTYNEQFF; CDR3nt: TGTGCCACCAGCACCTACAATGAGCAGTTCTTC
abundance: once; d_gene: TRBD1; v_gene: TRBV4-1; j_gene: TRBJ1-2; CDR3aa: CASSQSGGKDGYTF; CDR3nt: TGCGCCAGTAGCCAGTCAGGGGGCAAGGATGGCTACACCTTC
abundance: many; d_gene: TRBD1; v_gene: TRBV10-3; j_gene: TRBJ2-5; CDR3aa: CAIRGQGTTSGQETQYF; CDR3nt: TGTGCCATCAGGGGACAGGGAACCACATCGGGTCAAGAGACCCAGTACTTC
abundance: many; d_gene: -; v_gene: TRBV27; j_gene: TRBJ1-1; CDR3aa: CASSLIADTEAFF; CDR3nt: TGTGCCAGCAGTTTAATCGCCGACACTGAAGCTTTCTTT
abundance: many; d_gene: TRBD2; v_gene: TRBV6-5; j_gene: TRBJ2-5; CDR3aa: CASSYQIAGGRDQYF; CDR3nt: TGTGCCAGCAGTTACCAAATAGCGGGAGGCCGGGACCAGTACTTC
abundance: -; d_gene: TRBD1; v_gene: TRBV28; j_gene: TRBJ1-5; CDR3aa: CASKERGDRGQPQHF; CDR3nt: TGTGCCAGCAAGGAGAGGGGGGACAGAGGGCAGCCCCAGCATTTT
abundance: many; d_gene: -; v_gene: TRBV7-9; j_gene: TRBJ1-2; CDR3aa: CASSLAGPSYGYTF; CDR3nt: TGTGCCAGCAGCTTAGCAGGACCGAGCTATGGCTACACCTTC
abundance: few; d_gene: -; v_gene: TRBV5-1; j_gene: TRBJ2-3; CDR3aa: CASSFMALGTDTQYF; CDR3nt: TGCGCCAGCAGCTTCATGGCGTTGGGCACAGATACGCAGTATTTT
abundance: many; d_gene: TRBD2; v_gene: TRBV20-1; j_gene: TRBJ2-1; CDR3aa: CSARSAGRNYNEQFF; CDR3nt: TGCAGTGCTAGAAGTGCCGGGAGGAATTACAATGAGCAGTTCTTC
abundance: many; d_gene: -; v_gene: TRBV28; j_gene: TRBJ1-4; CDR3aa: CASSKTTRAEKLFF; CDR3nt: TGTGCCAGCAGTAAAACGACACGGGCGGAAAAACTGTTTTTT
abundance: many; d_gene: -; v_gene: TRBV7-9; j_gene: TRBJ2-7; CDR3aa: CASSLPGYEQYF; CDR3nt: TGTGCCAGCAGCTTACCGGGTTACGAGCAGTACTTC
abundance: many; d_gene: -; v_gene: TRBV20-1; j_gene: TRBJ2-3; CDR3aa: CSATLGRGADTQYF; CDR3nt: TGCAGTGCTACCCTCGGGAGAGGCGCAGATACGCAGTATTTT
abundance: many; d_gene: TRBD1; v_gene: TRBV27; j_gene: TRBJ2-7; CDR3aa: CASSLYRDRLYEQYF; CDR3nt: TGTGCCAGCAGTTTATATCGGGACAGACTCTACGAGCAGTACTTC
abundance: -; d_gene: -; v_gene: TRBV20-1; j_gene: TRBJ2-7; CDR3aa: CSARWADSYEQYF; CDR3nt: TGCAGTGCAAGGTGGGCTGACTCCTACGAGCAGTACTTC
abundance: many; d_gene: -; v_gene: TRBV4-1; j_gene: TRBJ2-4; CDR3aa: CASSRLLGTRDGINIQYF; CDR3nt: TGCGCCAGCAGCCGCCTGCTGGGGACTCGGGACGGCATAAACATTCAGTACTTC
abundance: few; d_gene: TRBD2; v_gene: TRBV9; j_gene: TRBJ2-1; CDR3aa: CASSVAAGAYNEQFF; CDR3nt: TGTGCCAGCAGCGTAGCGGCGGGGGCCTACAATGAGCAGTTCTTC
abundance: many; d_gene: -; v_gene: TRBV2; j_gene: TRBJ2-3; CDR3aa: CASSEVRARADTQYF; CDR3nt: TGTGCCAGCAGTGAAGTACGGGCGCGTGCAGATACGCAGTATTTT
abundance: -; d_gene: -; v_gene: TRBV29-1; j_gene: TRBJ2-7; CDR3aa: CSVDIGGYEQYF; CDR3nt: TGCAGCGTCGACATTGGAGGCTACGAGCAGTACTTC
abundance: few; d_gene: TRBD2; v_gene: TRBV5-4; j_gene: TRBJ2-6; CDR3aa: CASSTELAGGPGANVLTF; CDR3nt: TGTGCCAGCAGCACCGAACTAGCGGGAGGCCCTGGGGCCAACGTCCTGACTTTC
abundance: many; d_gene: TRBD1; v_gene: TRBV6-5; j_gene: TRBJ1-5; CDR3aa: CASKATGGINQPQHF; CDR3nt: TGTGCCAGCAAGGCGACAGGGGGCATAAATCAGCCCCAGCATTTT
abundance: few; d_gene: -; v_gene: TRBV7-8; j_gene: TRBJ1-5; CDR3aa: CASSQADSNQPQHF; CDR3nt: TGTGCCAGCAGCCAGGCCGATAGCAATCAGCCCCAGCATTTT
abundance: few; d_gene: TRBD2; v_gene: TRBV9; j_gene: TRBJ2-2; CDR3aa: CASSLGLAGVTGELFF; CDR3nt: TGTGCCAGCAGCTTGGGACTAGCGGGAGTTACCGGGGAGCTGTTTTTT
abundance: many; d_gene: -; v_gene: TRBV3-1; j_gene: TRBJ2-7; CDR3aa: CASSPRVNGYEQYF; CDR3nt: TGTGCCAGCAGCCCCCGAGTCAACGGGTACGAGCAGTACTTC
abundance: many; d_gene: -; v_gene: TRBV7-9; j_gene: TRBJ1-6; CDR3aa: CASSLGGSLNSPLHF; CDR3nt: TGTGCCAGCAGCTTAGGGGGAAGCTTAAATTCACCCCTCCACTTT
abundance: many; d_gene: TRBD2; v_gene: TRBV9; j_gene: TRBJ2-1; CDR3aa: CASTGQAGEVGEQFF; CDR3nt: TGTGCCAGCACTGGACAAGCGGGAGAGGTTGGAGAGCAGTTCTTC
abundance: few; d_gene: -; v_gene: TRBV20-1; j_gene: TRBJ2-1; CDR3aa: CSAPLSWEQFF; CDR3nt: TGCAGTGCTCCCCTTTCTTGGGAGCAGTTCTTC
abundance: many; d_gene: -; v_gene: TRBV18; j_gene: TRBJ1-6; CDR3aa: CASSHDRNSPLHF; CDR3nt: TGTGCCAGCTCTCACGACAGGAATTCACCCCTCCACTTT
abundance: -; d_gene: -; v_gene: TRBV7-8; j_gene: TRBJ1-4; CDR3aa: CASSPNRDSIREKLFF; CDR3nt: TGTGCCAGCAGCCCTAACAGGGATTCGATTCGTGAAAAACTGTTTTTT
abundance: many; d_gene: -; v_gene: TRBV12-3/TRBV12-4; j_gene: TRBJ1-3; CDR3aa: CASSFSGGGMLRSGNTIYF; CDR3nt: TGTGCCAGCAGTTTTTCTGGGGGTGGAATGTTAAGGTCTGGAAACACCATATATTTT
abundance: many; d_gene: -; v_gene: TRBV10-2; j_gene: TRBJ1-5; CDR3aa: CASSESQVYQPQHF; CDR3nt: TGCGCCAGCAGTGAGTCCCAGGTTTATCAGCCCCAGCATTTT
abundance: many; d_gene: -; v_gene: TRBV11-1; j_gene: TRBJ2-1; CDR3aa: CASSQATPWDYNEQFF; CDR3nt: TGTGCCAGCAGCCAAGCGACCCCCTGGGACTACAATGAGCAGTTCTTC
abundance: many; d_gene: -; v_gene: TRBV27; j_gene: TRBJ1-5; CDR3aa: CASSHSGEQPQHF; CDR3nt: TGTGCCAGCAGCCACTCAGGGGAGCAGCCCCAGCATTTT
abundance: many; d_gene: -; v_gene: TRBV20-1; j_gene: TRBJ1-6; CDR3aa: CSANQGGTGPLHF; CDR3nt: TGCAGTGCTAATCAAGGGGGGACTGGGCCCCTCCACTTT
abundance: many; d_gene: -; v_gene: TRBV20-1; j_gene: TRBJ1-2; CDR3aa: CSATSPVFSGYNYGYTF; CDR3nt: TGCAGTGCAACAAGTCCAGTCTTCTCTGGCTATAACTATGGCTACACCTTC
abundance: many; d_gene: TRBD1; v_gene: TRBV25-1; j_gene: TRBJ2-3; CDR3aa: CASSEGQGRDTQYF; CDR3nt: TGTGCCAGCTCAGAGGGACAGGGCCGAGATACGCAGTATTTT
abundance: many; d_gene: -; v_gene: TRBV5-6; j_gene: TRBJ2-1; CDR3aa: CASSLGPFGEQFF; CDR3nt: TGTGCCAGCAGCTTAGGTCCCTTCGGGGAGCAGTTCTTC
abundance: many; d_gene: TRBD2; v_gene: TRBV12-3/TRBV12-4; j_gene: TRBJ2-5; CDR3aa: CASSLTSGSETQYF; CDR3nt: TGTGCCAGCAGCCTGACTAGCGGGAGTGAGACCCAGTACTTC
abundance: many; d_gene: -; v_gene: TRBV5-5; j_gene: TRBJ2-6; CDR3aa: CASSRVQSSGANVLTF; CDR3nt: TGTGCCAGCAGCAGGGTCCAGAGCTCTGGGGCCAACGTCCTGACTTTC